The clone carrying this TCR beta chain was observed once. Its antigen remains unknown. One end of the junction fails to match germline, which may point to a read error. The same CDR3 is also encoded by other DNA sequences in this sample. This sample is part of a study of cytomegalovirus exposure and HLA in healthy donors. Study conclusions and caveats: It was 150 to 200 TCR beta chains that were listed as cytomegalovirus-associated.

Germline loops: CDR1 MNHEY, CDR2 SMNVEV (reference sequence). This CDR3 is built from 15 residues. Primers for the PCR totalled 60 Vbeta and 13 Jbeta. Original processing methods: The authors later counted around 80 million unique TCR beta chains, some 11 million of them shared. Assay: immunoSEQ multiplex PCR; the TCRdb copy retains only in-frame clones and omits some. The V and J calls and clone size come from that table; D and trimming were worked out from the DNA. The top ten hold roughly 13% of the sample, which has approximately 150,000 clones, around 78% seen once. This chain links TRBV27 with TRBJ2-5; a possible D gene is TRBD1 (6 bases). Source material: PBMCs. This TCR came from a woman aged 50 to 60 in good health and CMV-seropositive. CDR3 nucleotides: TGCGCCAGCAGTTTATCCAGGGGTCCCCAAGAGACCCAGTACTTC. It specifies CASSLSRGPQETQYF.